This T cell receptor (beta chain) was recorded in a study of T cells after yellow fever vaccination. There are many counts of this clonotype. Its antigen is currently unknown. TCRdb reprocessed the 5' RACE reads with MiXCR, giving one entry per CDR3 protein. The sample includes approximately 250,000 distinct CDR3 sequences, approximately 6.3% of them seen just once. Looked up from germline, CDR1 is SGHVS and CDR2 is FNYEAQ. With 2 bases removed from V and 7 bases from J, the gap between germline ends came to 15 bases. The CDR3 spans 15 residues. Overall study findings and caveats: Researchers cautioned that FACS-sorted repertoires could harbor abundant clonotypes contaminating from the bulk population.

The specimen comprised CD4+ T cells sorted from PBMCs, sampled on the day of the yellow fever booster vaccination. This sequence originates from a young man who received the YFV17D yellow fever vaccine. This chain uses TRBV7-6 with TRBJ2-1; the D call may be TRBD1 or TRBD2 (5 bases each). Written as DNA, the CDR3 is TGTGCCAGCAGCTTATATAGGGGAGATGGGAATGAGCAGTTCTTC. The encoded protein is CASSLYRGDGNEQFF.